A selection of T cell receptor beta chains follows, all from one sample in a study of control samples from healthy donors and cancer patients. Sequencing was performed with immunoSEQ multiplex PCR; in TCRdb, only in-frame clones are kept and a portion is missing. The sample includes around 130,000 clones, around nine tenths seen only once; the top ten take about 3.2%. The specimen was blood. The receptors originated from a man in his fifties in good health. The CDR3 runs from the conserved cysteine through the conserved F or W. The D gene is left open where the match is weak. A row's size may be missing; if present it is once, few, many or a size class.

CDR3aa: CASSVGGRANVLTF
CDR3nt: TGTGCCAGCAGCGTAGGTGGCAGGGCCAACGTCCTGACTTTC
abundance: .
v_gene: TRBV9
d_gene: .
j_gene: TRBJ2-6

CDR3aa: CASSGGPGGQPQHF
CDR3nt: TGTGCCAGTTCTGGTGGGCCGGGGGGGCAGCCCCAGCATTTT
abundance: once
v_gene: TRBV19
d_gene: .
j_gene: TRBJ1-5

CDR3aa: CASSLTGGSYEQYF
CDR3nt: TGTGCCAGTAGCTTAACGGGAGGGTCCTACGAGCAGTACTTC
abundance: once
v_gene: TRBV19
d_gene: TRBD2
j_gene: TRBJ2-7

CDR3aa: CAQILEGEQFF
CDR3nt: TGTGCCCAGATACTTGAGGGTGAGCAGTTCTTC
abundance: .
v_gene: TRBV6-5
d_gene: .
j_gene: TRBJ2-1

CDR3aa: CASRSSYNSPLHF
CDR3nt: TGTGCCAGCAGAAGCTCCTATAATTCACCCCTCCACTTT
abundance: .
v_gene: TRBV3-1/TRBV3-2
d_gene: .
j_gene: TRBJ1-6

CDR3aa: CASSQTGTGLEKLFF
CDR3nt: TGTGCCAGCAGCCAGACCGGGACAGGGCTTGAAAAACTGTTTTTT
abundance: .
v_gene: TRBV7-3
d_gene: TRBD1
j_gene: TRBJ1-4

CDR3aa: CASRQGASYEQYF
CDR3nt: TGTGCCAGTAGACAGGGAGCCTCCTACGAGCAGTACTTC
abundance: .
v_gene: TRBV19
d_gene: .
j_gene: TRBJ2-7

CDR3aa: CSALSLTGGWPTEQYF
CDR3nt: TGCAGCGCGCTTTCCCTCACAGGGGGCTGGCCCACCGAGCAGTACTTC
abundance: .
v_gene: TRBV29-1
d_gene: TRBD1
j_gene: TRBJ2-7

CDR3aa: CASSKGQDGEAFF
CDR3nt: TGTGCCAGCAGCAAAGGACAGGATGGTGAAGCTTTCTTT
abundance: .
v_gene: TRBV21-1
d_gene: .
j_gene: TRBJ1-1

CDR3aa: CASSLGSQGGTGELFF
CDR3nt: TGTGCCAGCAGCTTGGGATCACAGGGAGGAACCGGGGAGCTGTTTTTT
abundance: .
v_gene: TRBV5-4
d_gene: .
j_gene: TRBJ2-2

CDR3aa: CASSPSTANSPLHF
CDR3nt: TGTGCCAGCAGCCCGAGTACAGCTAATTCACCCCTCCACTTT
abundance: once
v_gene: TRBV3-1/TRBV3-2
d_gene: .
j_gene: TRBJ1-6

CDR3aa: CASSHRAKGGAETQYF
CDR3nt: TGCGCCAGCAGCCACCGCGCGAAGGGGGGTGCGGAGACCCAGTACTTC
abundance: .
v_gene: TRBV4-1
d_gene: .
j_gene: TRBJ2-5

CDR3aa: CASSQQAIMNTEAFF
CDR3nt: TGCGCCAGCAGCCAACAGGCCATTATGAACACTGAAGCTTTCTTT
abundance: .
v_gene: TRBV4-1
d_gene: .
j_gene: TRBJ1-1

CDR3aa: CASSWNDRDSSGANVLTF
CDR3nt: TGTGCCAGCAGCTGGAACGACAGGGACTCATCTGGGGCCAACGTCCTGACTTTC
abundance: .
v_gene: TRBV2
d_gene: .
j_gene: TRBJ2-6

CDR3aa: CASSLWGRGTDTQYF
CDR3nt: TGTGCCAGCAGCTTATGGGGCAGGGGCACAGATACGCAGTATTTT
abundance: .
v_gene: TRBV7-2
d_gene: .
j_gene: TRBJ2-3

CDR3aa: CAISVRTGGGDTQYF
CDR3nt: TGTGCCATCAGTGTGAGGACAGGGGGTGGAGATACGCAGTATTTT
abundance: .
v_gene: TRBV10-3
d_gene: TRBD1
j_gene: TRBJ2-3

CDR3aa: CASSWVREYGYTF
CDR3nt: TGTGCCAGTAGTTGGGTTCGGGAGTACGGCTACACCTTC
abundance: .
v_gene: TRBV19
d_gene: .
j_gene: TRBJ1-2

CDR3aa: CASSQEGDRVDEQYF
CDR3nt: TGCGCCAGCAGTCAGGAAGGGGACAGGGTAGACGAGCAGTACTTC
abundance: .
v_gene: TRBV23-1
d_gene: TRBD1
j_gene: TRBJ2-7

CDR3aa: CASSYSGGTDTQYF
CDR3nt: TGTGCCAGCAGCTATAGCGGGGGCACAGATACGCAGTATTTT
abundance: .
v_gene: TRBV7-6
d_gene: TRBD2
j_gene: TRBJ2-3

CDR3aa: CASSVGPFSSYNEQFF
CDR3nt: TGTGCCAGCAGCGTAGGTCCATTCAGCTCCTACAATGAGCAGTTCTTC
abundance: .
v_gene: TRBV9
d_gene: .
j_gene: TRBJ2-1

CDR3aa: CASSEITSGPSTDTQYF
CDR3nt: TGCGCCAGCAGCGAGATCACTAGCGGGCCTAGCACAGATACGCAGTATTTT
abundance: few
v_gene: TRBV5-1
d_gene: TRBD2
j_gene: TRBJ2-3

CDR3aa: CASSGRTGVNTEAFF
CDR3nt: TGTGCCAGCAGCGGAAGGACAGGGGTGAACACTGAAGCTTTCTTT
abundance: .
v_gene: TRBV7-8
d_gene: TRBD1
j_gene: TRBJ1-1

CDR3aa: CASSVGAGVVLTEQFF
CDR3nt: TGTGCCAGCAGCGTAGGGGCAGGGGTGGTTCTGACTGAGCAGTTCTTC
abundance: .
v_gene: TRBV9
d_gene: .
j_gene: TRBJ2-1

CDR3aa: CASSPRFGDGYEKLFF
CDR3nt: TGTGCCAGCAGCCCTAGATTTGGGGACGGCTATGAAAAACTGTTTTTT
abundance: .
v_gene: TRBV5-6
d_gene: .
j_gene: TRBJ1-4

CDR3aa: CASSQDISGQGTYEQYF
CDR3nt: TGCGCCAGCAGCCAAGATATAAGTGGACAGGGGACCTACGAGCAGTACTTC
abundance: .
v_gene: TRBV4-1
d_gene: TRBD1
j_gene: TRBJ2-7

CDR3aa: CASSLEWTGEETQYF
CDR3nt: TGTGCCAGCAGCTTAGAATGGACAGGGGAAGAGACCCAGTACTTC
abundance: once
v_gene: TRBV7-9
d_gene: TRBD1
j_gene: TRBJ2-5

CDR3aa: CASSLKDQLRGGGNTIYF
CDR3nt: TGCGCCAGCAGCTTAAAAGACCAGCTCAGGGGTGGAGGAAACACCATATATTTT
abundance: .
v_gene: TRBV4-1
d_gene: .
j_gene: TRBJ1-3

CDR3aa: CASRTDRGSSPLHF
CDR3nt: TGCGCCAGCAGAACGGACAGGGGAAGTTCACCCCTCCACTTT
abundance: .
v_gene: TRBV5-1
d_gene: TRBD1
j_gene: TRBJ1-6

CDR3aa: CASSSRAIYNEQFF
CDR3nt: TGTGCCAGCAGTAGCAGGGCTATCTACAATGAGCAGTTCTTC
abundance: .
v_gene: TRBV6-5
d_gene: .
j_gene: TRBJ2-1

CDR3aa: CASSQVWGDYNEQFF
CDR3nt: TGTGCCAGCAGCCAAGTATGGGGTGACTACAATGAGCAGTTCTTC
abundance: .
v_gene: TRBV3-1/TRBV3-2
d_gene: .
j_gene: TRBJ2-1

CDR3aa: CAISDGGGPRETQYF
CDR3nt: TGTGCCATCAGTGACGGGGGGGGGCCGCGAGAGACCCAGTACTTC
abundance: .
v_gene: TRBV10-3
d_gene: TRBD2
j_gene: TRBJ2-5

CDR3aa: CASSPARNYEQYF
CDR3nt: TGTGCCAGCTCACCAGCCAGAAACTACGAGCAGTACTTC
abundance: few
v_gene: TRBV18
d_gene: .
j_gene: TRBJ2-7

CDR3aa: CASSYDLAGGSYEQYF
CDR3nt: TGCGCCAGCAGTTATGATCTAGCGGGGGGCTCCTACGAGCAGTACTTC
abundance: few
v_gene: TRBV5-1
d_gene: TRBD2
j_gene: TRBJ2-7

CDR3aa: CASSEFREETQYF
CDR3nt: TGTGCCAGCAGTGAGTTCCGAGAAGAGACCCAGTACTTC
abundance: .
v_gene: TRBV6-1
d_gene: .
j_gene: TRBJ2-5

CDR3aa: CAWSPVWGGYTF
CDR3nt: TGTGCCTGGAGCCCCGTTTGGGGGGGCTACACCTTC
abundance: few
v_gene: TRBV30
d_gene: .
j_gene: TRBJ1-2

CDR3aa: CASSFTGGEKLFF
CDR3nt: TGCGCCAGCAGCTTTACGGGAGGGGAAAAACTGTTTTTT
abundance: .
v_gene: TRBV5-1
d_gene: .
j_gene: TRBJ1-4

CDR3aa: CASSQVWEGGTEAFF
CDR3nt: TGTGCCAGCAGCCAAGTCTGGGAGGGTGGGACTGAAGCTTTCTTT
abundance: .
v_gene: TRBV3-1/TRBV3-2
d_gene: .
j_gene: TRBJ1-1

CDR3aa: CASSQDSLQMETQYF
CDR3nt: TGTGCCAGCAGCCAAGATAGTCTCCAGATGGAGACCCAGTACTTC
abundance: .
v_gene: TRBV4-2
d_gene: .
j_gene: TRBJ2-5

CDR3aa: CASEAGVSTGELFF
CDR3nt: TGCGCCTCAGAGGCGGGGGTCAGCACCGGGGAGCTGTTTTTT
abundance: once
v_gene: TRBV4-1
d_gene: TRBD2
j_gene: TRBJ2-2

CDR3aa: CASSFTGDYGYTF
CDR3nt: TGTGCCAGCAGCTTTACAGGGGATTATGGCTACACCTTC
abundance: .
v_gene: TRBV7-9
d_gene: TRBD1
j_gene: TRBJ1-2

CDR3aa: CASGLADRPNTGELFF
CDR3nt: TGTGCTAGTGGTTTGGCCGACAGGCCGAACACCGGGGAGCTGTTTTTT
abundance: .
v_gene: TRBV12-5
d_gene: .
j_gene: TRBJ2-2

CDR3aa: CASSLMGSSEQYF
CDR3nt: TGTGCCAGCAGCTTAATGGGGAGTTCCGAGCAGTACTTC
abundance: .
v_gene: TRBV7-8
d_gene: .
j_gene: TRBJ2-7

CDR3aa: CASSLTGTSDNEQFF
CDR3nt: TGCGCCAGCAGCCTTACCGGGACTAGCGACAATGAGCAGTTCTTC
abundance: .
v_gene: TRBV4-1
d_gene: TRBD2
j_gene: TRBJ2-1

CDR3aa: CASSFRRGASTDTQYF
CDR3nt: TGTGCCAGCAGTTTTAGGCGGGGGGCCTCCACAGATACGCAGTATTTT
abundance: .
v_gene: TRBV25-1
d_gene: TRBD2
j_gene: TRBJ2-3

CDR3aa: CASSLGGQGTEKLFF
CDR3nt: TGTGCCAGCAGTTTAGGGGGACAGGGGACTGAAAAACTGTTTTTT
abundance: .
v_gene: TRBV28
d_gene: TRBD1
j_gene: TRBJ1-4

CDR3aa: CASSVSSGLQETQYF
CDR3nt: TGTGCCAGCAGCGTAAGTAGCGGACTCCAAGAGACCCAGTACTTC
abundance: .
v_gene: TRBV9
d_gene: .
j_gene: TRBJ2-5

CDR3aa: CASRSREDTQYF
CDR3nt: TGTGCCAGCAGATCCCGAGAGGATACGCAGTATTTT
abundance: .
v_gene: TRBV6-5
d_gene: .
j_gene: TRBJ2-3

CDR3aa: CASSEDRASGNTIYF
CDR3nt: TGCGCCAGCAGTGAGGACAGAGCCTCTGGAAACACCATATATTTT
abundance: .
v_gene: TRBV10-1
d_gene: .
j_gene: TRBJ1-3

CDR3aa: CASSFQMNTEAFF
CDR3nt: TGTGCCAGCAGCTTTCAAATGAACACTGAAGCTTTCTTT
abundance: .
v_gene: TRBV7-3
d_gene: .
j_gene: TRBJ1-1

CDR3aa: CATSGGQGFQAGNTIYF
CDR3nt: TGTGCCACCAGCGGGGGACAGGGGTTTCAGGCTGGAAACACCATATATTTT
abundance: few
v_gene: TRBV15
d_gene: TRBD1
j_gene: TRBJ1-3

CDR3aa: CSASFGAPENIQYF
CDR3nt: TGCAGTGCTAGTTTTGGGGCCCCGGAAAACATTCAGTACTTC
abundance: .
v_gene: TRBV20-1
d_gene: .
j_gene: TRBJ2-4

CDR3aa: CASSAAPSYEQYF
CDR3nt: TGTGCCAGCAGCGCAGCACCATCCTACGAGCAGTACTTC
abundance: once
v_gene: TRBV27
d_gene: .
j_gene: TRBJ2-7

CDR3aa: CASSLLGATNEKLFF
CDR3nt: TGTGCCAGCAGCTTGTTAGGAGCAACTAATGAAAAACTGTTTTTT
abundance: .
v_gene: TRBV5-5
d_gene: .
j_gene: TRBJ1-4

CDR3aa: CASKRGGQETQYF
CDR3nt: TGTGCCTCGAAAAGGGGGGGCCAAGAGACCCAGTACTTC
abundance: .
v_gene: TRBV30
d_gene: .
j_gene: TRBJ2-5

CDR3aa: CASSERLRNNEQFF
CDR3nt: TGTGCCAGCAGTGAAAGGTTGCGTAACAATGAGCAGTTCTTC
abundance: once
v_gene: TRBV2
d_gene: .
j_gene: TRBJ2-1